The 14 T cell receptor beta chains presented below share a single source sample, sequenced in a study of T-cell reconstitution after alpha-beta-depleted transplantation in children. As it was prepared, the TCRbeta library received unique molecular identifiers. TCRdb called the PCR reads again in MiXCR, with one record for every CDR3 protein. The repertoire includes 250,000 to 350,000 distinct CDR3 sequences, over 8% of them detected once, and around 9.1% sits in the top ten. Material: PBMCs from the stem cell graft donor, obtained from the stem cell graft. The receptors stem from a human donor who donated a stem cell graft to a child with SCID.

The genes are TRBV20-1 and TRBJ1-5; 9 bases are shared with TRBD1. Trimming cost V 0 bases and J 2 bases; bases outside gene matches: 5. This CDR3 region has 16 residues. Germline CDR1 reads DFQATT; CDR2 reads SNEGSKA (reference sequence). CDR3 sequence reads: CSARDFTGGGNQPQHF. The CDR3 DNA reads TGCAGTGCTAGAGATTTCACAGGGGGCGGCAATCAGCCCCAGCATTTT.

This clonotype was seen only a few times. The gene calls are TRBV5-6 and TRBJ1-5, with D maybe TRBD1 (6 bases). Germline V gives CDR1 SGHDT, CDR2 YYEEEE. Trimming removed 3 bases at V and 6 bases at J, with 13 bases between. The CDR3 runs 14 residues. The CDR3 coding sequence is TGTGCCAGCAGCTCTACAGGGACCTTTCAGCCCCAGCATTTT. It specifies CASSSTGTFQPQHF.

The chain couples TRBV6-1 to TRBJ2-5; 10 nucleotides match TRBD2. V gave up 3 bases and J gave up 4 bases; unmatched junction bases: 8. Germline CDR1 reads MNHNS; CDR2 reads SASEGT. The CDR3 is made up of 16 amino acids. CDR3 DNA: TGTGCCAGCAGTGAGGAAGCGGGGGGGCTCTTAGAGACCCAGTACTTC. Its translation: CASSEEAGGLLETQYF.

This clonotype has more than one count but fewer than ten. The genes are TRBV12-3 or TRBV12-4 and TRBJ1-6, with D possibly matching TRBD1 (6 bases). This CDR3 region has 13 residues. Trimming took off 6 bases at V and 7 bases at J, with 10 bases between the two ends. CDR3 region: CASRDSANSPLHF. DNA for the CDR3: TGTGCCAGCAGGGACAGCGCAAATTCACCCCTCCACTTT.

This clonotype was seen a few times. V gene TRBV9 combines with J gene TRBJ2-7; 9 bases line up with TRBD1. The germline V gene encodes CDR1 SGDLS and CDR2 YYNGEE. CDR3 length: 15 residues. Trimming removed 4 bases from V and 1 base from J; junction bases left unmatched: 6. CDR3: CASSFAGTGSYEQYF. DNA for the CDR3: TGTGCCAGCAGCTTCGCCGGGACAGGGTCCTACGAGCAGTACTTC.

The V and J genes are TRBV6-5 and TRBJ1-6, with D possibly TRBD1 on 5 matching bases. V gave up 0 bases and J gave up 7 bases, with 10 bases separating them. CDR3 length: 15 residues. Per germline, CDR1 MNHEY and CDR2 SVGAGI. The CDR3 here is CASSYSNQGNSPLHF. The CDR3 DNA reads as TGTGCCAGCAGTTACTCGAATCAGGGAAATTCACCCCTCCACTTT.

This clonotype has at least ten counts. The chain couples TRBV10-3 to TRBJ2-5; TRBD2 matches at 7 bases. J lost 3 bases, V lost 0 bases, and 10 bases had no gene match. Germline V lookup: CDR1 ENHRY, CDR2 SYGVKD. This CDR3 has 17 amino acids. The chain's CDR3 is CAISESVPPSGEETQYF. The CDR3 bases are TGTGCCATCAGTGAGTCGGTTCCCCCTAGCGGAGAAGAGACCCAGTACTTC.

The sample holds many counts of this clonotype. The chain uses TRBV10-3 and TRBJ2-7; 7 bases are a match to TRBD1. V gave up 10 bases and J gave up 5 bases; unmatched junction bases: 11. CDR1 and CDR2 from the germline V gene are ENHRY and SYGVKD. This CDR3 comprises 13 residues. The CDR3 nucleotides read TGTGCCAGTACGACAGGGTTGAGGGACGAGCAGTACTTC. Translating gives CASTTGLRDEQYF.

This clonotype was observed at least ten times. This chain links TRBV7-7 with TRBJ2-1; D remains unclear. Trimming cost V 4 bases and J 8 bases, with 12 bases left between them. Germline CDR1 SSHAT, CDR2 FNYEAQ (reference sequence). CDR3 length: 13 amino acids. The CDR3 loop reads CASSSTSRHEQFF. In DNA, the CDR3 is TGTGCCAGCAGCTCAACCTCTAGGCATGAGCAGTTCTTC.

This clonotype has a count of ten or more. The chain couples TRBV12-3 or TRBV12-4 to TRBJ2-1; D is perhaps TRBD1 (6 bases). The CDR3 runs 13 residues. The ends were cut back, 7 bases at V and 7 bases at J, with 14 bases in the middle. CDR3 sequence reads: CASTTQGRNEQFF. CDR3 DNA sequence: TGTGCCAGCACCACCCAGGGGAGAAATGAGCAGTTCTTC.

At least ten counts were recorded for this clonotype. This sequence joins TRBV5-1 and TRBJ2-7; D is uncertain. V was shortened by 2 bases and J by 0 bases, with 9 bases between the two germline ends. Germline V CDR1 and CDR2: SGHRS, YFSETQ. CDR3 length: 14 residues. The CDR3 sequence is CASSFQGHSYEQYF. The DNA of the CDR3 is TGCGCCAGCAGCTTCCAAGGCCACTCCTACGAGCAGTACTTC.

CDR3 nucleotide sequence: TGCGCCAGCAGTGATTATCTAGCGGGGGGGCGCGGGACAGATACGCAGTATTTT. Translating it yields CASSDYLAGGRGTDTQYF. The rearrangement links TRBV10-1 to TRBJ2-3; TRBD2 aligns across 12 bases. CDR1 is WNHNN and CDR2 is SYGVQD in the germline V gene (reference sequence). The V and J ends lost 3 bases and 3 bases, in that order; junction bases with no gene match: 10. This CDR3 contains 18 residues.

The chain combines TRBV12-3 or TRBV12-4 with TRBJ2-7; TRBD2 is a possible D gene (6 bases). The CDR3 covers 14 residues. V dropped 6 bases and J dropped 1 base, with 13 bases sitting between them. CDR3 in amino acids: CASRLGGPSYEQYF. CDR3 nucleotide sequence: TGTGCCAGCAGGCTCGGAGGGCCATCCTACGAGCAGTACTTC.

J is TRBJ2-3 and V is TRBV2, with a possible D match to TRBD1 (7 bases). CDR1 and CDR2 from the germline V gene are SNHLY and FYNNEI. V was pared by 10 bases and J by 0 bases, with 14 bases between. This CDR3 is 14 amino acids long. CDR3 region: CANGGGPSTDTQYF. CDR3 in DNA: TGTGCCAATGGAGGGGGCCCTAGCACAGATACGCAGTATTTT.